These 29 T cell receptor beta chains share one sample of origin, sequenced in a study of Ad26.COV2.S vaccination and SARS-CoV-2 variants. This table comes from immunoSEQ multiplex PCR, and its TCRdb copy is limited to in-frame clones, with some not included. Of approximately 340,000 clones in the sample, roughly nine tenths were seen once. The sequencing used peripheral blood, collected after recovery from COVID-19. The receptors come from a human donor who had recovered from COVID-19.

The chain joins TRBV19 to TRBJ1-1; D gene ambiguous. The germline CDR1 and CDR2 sequences are LNHDA and SQIVND (reference sequence). The V gene lost 3 bases and the J gene lost 11 bases, with 10 bases spanning the gap. This CDR3 comprises 11 residues. The CDR3 region is CASSISYGAFF. The CDR3 region has the DNA TGTGCCAGTAGTATCTCCTATGGGGCTTTCTTT.

The chain links TRBV6-4 to TRBJ2-3; TRBD2 matches at 7 bases. There are 14 residues in the CDR3. The V and J ends lost 5 bases and 3 bases, in that order; junction bases with no gene match: 5. CDR1 is MRHNA and CDR2 is SNTAGT in the germline V gene. The CDR3 DNA sequence: TGTGCCAGCAGTATAAGCGGGGTGACAGATACGCAGTATTTT. This gives the protein CASSISGVTDTQYF.

This chain uses TRBV19 with TRBJ2-7; D perhaps matches TRBD1 (5 bases). V was shortened by 2 bases and J by 0 bases, with 11 bases between the two germline ends. Germline V CDR1 and CDR2: LNHDA, SQIVND (reference sequence). The CDR3 loop spans 15 amino acids. In DNA form, the CDR3 reads TGTGCCAGTAGTATATCTTGGACACTCTCCTACGAGCAGTACTTC. Protein: CASSISWTLSYEQYF.

The chain is built from TRBV7-9 and TRBJ1-1, with D possibly being TRBD1 (5 bases). Germline loops: CDR1 SEHNR, CDR2 FQNEAQ (reference sequence). The germline V and J ends were trimmed by 5 bases and 7 bases, with 14 bases remaining between them. The CDR3 loop spans 13 amino acids. The CDR3, as DNA: TGTGCCAGCAGCATTGGACTGAGGGGTGAAGCTTTCTTT. Its translation: CASSIGLRGEAFF.

CDR3 nucleotides: TGTGCCAGTAGTATGGAAGCGGGGGGGCGCACAGATACGCAGTATTTT. This encodes CASSMEAGGRTDTQYF. The J gene is TRBJ2-3, the V gene TRBV19, with 10 bases matching TRBD2. The germline V gene has CDR1 LNHDA and CDR2 SQIVND (reference sequence). V shed 3 bases, J shed 1 base, and the junction held 4 bases outside the gene matches. The CDR3 loop spans 16 amino acids.

CDR3 bases: TGTGCCAGCAGCCTACCGGGACGGAATAATGAAAAACTGTTTTTT. It translates to CASSLPGRNNEKLFF. V usage is TRBV5-5 and J usage is TRBJ1-4, with TRBD1 as a possible D gene (5 bases). The germline CDR1 and CDR2 sequences are SGHKS and YYEKEE (reference sequence). This CDR3 spans 15 amino acids. V lost 4 bases to trimming and J lost 4 bases, with 14 bases between them.

The chain combines TRBV3-1 (or the pseudogene TRBV3-2) with TRBJ1-4; D is undetermined. This CDR3 has 14 residues. In germline, CDR1 is LGHDT, CDR2 YNNKEL (reference sequence). Trimming left V 3 bases short and J 4 bases short, with 9 bases between. Here the CDR3 reads CASSQAASNEKLFF. The CDR3 DNA follows: TGTGCCAGCAGCCAGGCAGCCAGTAATGAAAAACTGTTTTTT.

This clone is a singleton in its sample. The V call is TRBV6-6, the J call TRBJ1-5; D is unclear. The germline gives CDR1 MNHNY, CDR2 SVGAGI (reference sequence). The CDR3 extends over 15 amino acids. Trimming pared 2 bases from V and 0 bases from J, leaving 8 bases between. DNA of the CDR3: TGTGCCAGCAGTTACAGAATGACTAGCAATCAGCCCCAGCATTTT. Translation gives CASSYRMTSNQPQHF.

This clone was seen only once. V is TRBV11-2 and J is TRBJ1-2; D is perhaps TRBD1 (5 bases). This CDR3 contains 13 residues. Germline V gene sequence: CDR1 SGHAT, CDR2 FQNNGV. Trimming left V 3 bases short and J 4 bases short, with 9 bases between. The CDR3 loop is CASSFGGVYGYTF. The CDR3 DNA reads as TGTGCCAGCAGCTTTGGGGGGGTCTATGGCTACACCTTC.

The chain has TRBV19 and TRBJ2-7; D unclear. CDR1 is LNHDA, CDR2 SQIVND, per germline (reference sequence). V gave up 6 bases and J gave up 2 bases, with 11 bases separating them. The CDR3 runs 13 residues. The CDR3 spells CASSPPFTYEQYF. The CDR3 region has the DNA TGTGCCAGTAGCCCACCCTTTACCTACGAGCAGTACTTC. The entire variable domain, with the rest obtained from reference TRBV19 and TRBJ2-7, is as follows: DGGITQSPKYLFRKEGQNVTLSCEQNLNHDAMYWYRQDPGQGLRLIYYSQIVNDFQKGDIAEGYSVSREKKESFPLTVTSAQKNPTAFYLCASSPPFTYEQYFGPGTRLTVT.

J is TRBJ1-2 and V is TRBV5-1; D not resolved. The CDR3 spans 11 residues. Germline-derived CDR1 and CDR2 are SGHRS and YFSETQ. The germline V and J ends were trimmed by 5 bases and 4 bases, with 6 bases remaining between them. The CDR3 nucleotides read TGCGCCAGCAGAGCAGCCTATGGCTACACCTTC. It translates to CASRAAYGYTF.

The chain recombines TRBV18 with TRBJ2-7; D might be TRBD1 (6 bases). From germline, CDR1 is KGHSH and CDR2 LQKENI. V was clipped by 0 bases and J by 0 bases, with 12 bases between them. The CDR3 consists of 16 residues. The CDR3 spells CASSPPRTADSYEQYF. In nucleotides, the CDR3 is TGTGCCAGCTCACCACCTAGGACAGCAGACTCCTACGAGCAGTACTTC.

This sequence joins TRBV5-1 and TRBJ1-2; tentative D call: TRBD1 (5 bases). Germline loops: CDR1 SGHRS, CDR2 YFSETQ. The CDR3 sequence is 15 residues long. Trimming removed 3 bases from V and 4 bases from J, with 16 bases in between. The CDR3 loop is CASSSGAPSGYGYTF. The CDR3 DNA reads TGCGCCAGCAGCTCTGGGGCGCCGAGTGGCTATGGCTACACCTTC.

The CDR3 nucleotides read TGTGCCAGCAGTGAAGAGACTAGCGGGGAGACCCAGTACTTC. As protein: CASSEETSGETQYF. This chain connects TRBV2 to TRBJ2-5, with TRBD2 identical over 10 bases. The CDR3 runs 14 residues. The trim removed 1 base at V and 5 bases at J, leaving 1 base unmatched. Germline V gene sequence: CDR1 SNHLY, CDR2 FYNNEI.

The chain recombines TRBV7-2 with TRBJ2-7; 11 bases map to TRBD2. CDR1 SGHTA and CDR2 FQGNSA come from the germline V gene. J was trimmed by 3 bases and V by 5 bases; bases with no gene match: 6. The CDR3 is 15 residues long. CDR3 DNA: TGTGCCAGCAGCCATAGTAGCGGGGGGGGCTACGAGCAGTACTTC. It yields the protein CASSHSSGGGYEQYF.

The V and J genes are TRBV4-3 and TRBJ1-4; D remains ambiguous. This CDR3 spans 14 amino acids. Germline V gene sequence: CDR1 LGHNA, CDR2 YSLEER. Trimming took 3 bases from V and 0 from J, leaving 5 bases between them. CDR3 sequence reads: CASSHGATNEKLFF. The CDR3 nucleotides are TGCGCCAGCAGCCATGGGGCAACTAATGAAAAACTGTTTTTT.

This clone was observed once. The chain combines TRBV10-2 with TRBJ1-1; D is possibly TRBD1 (6 bases). CDR1 and CDR2 (germline): WSHSY, SAAADI. With 5 bases removed from V and 6 bases from J, the gap between germline ends came to 22 bases. CDR3 length equals 16 residues. CDR3: CASSISGAGRGAEAFF. The CDR3 DNA reads TGCGCCAGCAGTATTTCAGGGGCCGGGAGGGGCGCTGAAGCTTTCTTT.

This chain joins TRBV7-2 and TRBJ1-1, with D unresolved. This CDR3 comprises 13 residues. Germline V gene sequence: CDR1 SGHTA, CDR2 FQGNSA. V shed 3 bases and J shed 5 bases, with 10 bases lying between them. The CDR3: CASSFSSGTEAFF. CDR3 bases: TGTGCCAGCAGCTTTTCTTCGGGGACTGAAGCTTTCTTT.

This chain connects TRBV18 to TRBJ2-7, with D tentatively TRBD1 (5 bases). The CDR3 contains 13 residues. CDR1 and CDR2 (germline): KGHSH, LQKENI. V was cut by 0 bases and J by 4 bases, with 7 bases left in between. For the CDR3, the DNA is TGTGCCAGCTCACCACCGGCAGGGTACGAGCAGTACTTC. Amino acids: CASSPPAGYEQYF.

The chain has TRBV5-1 and TRBJ2-6, with a weak D call TRBD2 (6 bases). Trimming took 6 bases from V and 4 from J, leaving 23 bases between them. The CDR3 consists of 18 residues. Germline V gene data show CDR1 as SGHRS and CDR2 as YFSETQ. CDR3 DNA: TGCGCCAGCAATCCCATAGGGGTTGCGGGATCCGGGGCCAACGTCCTGACTTTC. Encoded protein: CASNPIGVAGSGANVLTF.

This chain joins TRBV9 and TRBJ1-1; D may be TRBD1 (6 bases). V lost 1 base to trimming and J lost 0 bases, with 19 bases between them. Germline V gene data show CDR1 as SGDLS and CDR2 as YYNGEE. CDR3 length equals 18 residues. This CDR3 reads CASSVNPQGHIMNTEAFF. The CDR3 DNA reads as TGTGCCAGCAGCGTAAACCCACAGGGACATATTATGAACACTGAAGCTTTCTTT.

J is TRBJ2-2 and V is TRBV9; D unclear. The V and J ends lost 4 bases and 5 bases respectively, with 18 bases between them. Germline values: CDR1 SGDLS, CDR2 YYNGEE. CDR3 size: 16 residues. CDR3 sequence: CASSPSLKLGTGELFF. The CDR3 nucleotides read TGTGCCAGCAGCCCGTCGCTTAAGTTGGGAACCGGGGAGCTGTTTTTT.

The chain recombines TRBV6-2 or TRBV6-3 with TRBJ1-2; D gene unclear. The CDR3 runs 14 residues. Trimming stripped 5 bases from V and 1 base from J, with 11 bases between. Germline loops: CDR1 MNHEY, CDR2 SVGEGT. Written as DNA, the CDR3 is TGTGCCAGCAGTACCGGACGGATTAACTATGGCTACACCTTC. This sequence encodes CASSTGRINYGYTF.

This chain connects TRBV3-1 (or the pseudogene TRBV3-2) to TRBJ2-4; D gene unclear. Trimming stripped 0 bases from V and 0 bases from J, with 12 bases between. CDR1 is LGHDT, CDR2 YNNKEL, per germline (reference sequence). The CDR3 length is 17 residues. The CDR3 DNA is TGTGCCAGCAGCCAAGATAGTGGGTTCCTAGCCAAAAACATTCAGTACTTC. Its protein product is CASSQDSGFLAKNIQYF.

The chain uses TRBV19 and TRBJ2-2, with TRBD2 matching over 7 bases. The CDR3 runs to 18 residues. V lost 3 bases, J lost 7 bases, and 17 bases stayed unmatched. Germline V gives CDR1 LNHDA, CDR2 SQIVND (reference sequence). The CDR3 region is CASSMGLLRRGRDGELFF. Written as DNA, the CDR3 is TGTGCCAGTAGTATGGGGTTGTTGCGGCGGGGGAGAGACGGGGAGCTGTTTTTT.

This clone appeared a few times. The identical CDR3 is also encoded by other nucleotide sequences in the sample. The rearrangement uses TRBV3-1 (or the pseudogene TRBV3-2) and TRBJ1-3; the D is unclear. V lost 3 bases and J 1 base, leaving 4 bases between the germline ends. Germline CDR1 is LGHDT and CDR2 is YNNKEL (reference sequence). The length of the CDR3 is 13 residues. Here the CDR3 DNA reads TGTGCCAGCAGCCAGGGATCTGGAAACACCATATATTTT. Its translation: CASSQGSGNTIYF.

The table lists this clone with a few counts. The chain is built from TRBV10-1 and TRBJ1-5, with D unresolved. This CDR3 is 14 amino acids long. CDR1 and CDR2 from the germline V gene are WNHNN and SYGVQD (reference sequence). Trimming took 0 bases from V and 6 from J, leaving 9 bases between them. CDR3 amino acids: CASSESTQGQPQHF. CDR3 nucleotides: TGCGCCAGCAGTGAGTCGACTCAAGGTCAGCCCCAGCATTTT.

This clone has a single count. The chain employs TRBV2 and TRBJ1-1; 7 bases map to TRBD1. V was clipped by 11 bases and J by 3 bases; unmatched bases: 15. Germline V gene sequence: CDR1 SNHLY, CDR2 FYNNEI. The CDR3 has 15 amino acids. CDR3 sequence: CAGSKRTGPYTEAFF. The CDR3 coding sequence is TGTGCCGGATCGAAGCGGACAGGTCCTTACACTGAAGCTTTCTTT.

This chain uses TRBV27 with TRBJ2-7; maybe TRBD2 (7 bases). This CDR3 region has 15 residues. Germline V CDR1 and CDR2: MNHEY, SMNVEV (reference sequence). Trimming took off 5 bases at V and 5 bases at J, with 19 bases between the two ends. CDR3 amino acids: CASSLKRGGQDEQYF. In DNA, the CDR3 is TGTGCCAGCAGTCTAAAGAGGGGGGGCCAGGACGAGCAGTACTTC.